This entry concerns a single TCR beta chain. The source of the sample is a study of shared clonotypes between healthy human individuals. Study summary: The study used three CD4 naive, three CD4 memory, two CD8 naive and one CD8 memory plate per donor.

Looked up from germline, CDR1 is LGHNA and CDR2 is YNFKEQ. The length of the CDR3 is 17 residues. V dropped 4 bases and J dropped 4 bases, with 20 bases sitting between them. The table came from immunoSEQ multiplex PCR; TCRdb's copy has only in-frame clones and leaves some out. The sample lists 2 million to 3 million clones, roughly 93% occurring once. The receptor was derived from a man aged 18-30 years in good health. Some clones in this sample may be carry-over from other donors' samples. Sequenced input: naive CD4+ T cells from PBMCs. The sample's subset: CD45RA+ positively selected. The V gene is TRBV4-2, the J gene TRBJ2-1, with D perhaps given as TRBD1 or TRBD2 (6 bases each). CDR3 coding DNA: TGTGCCAGCAGCCTCCGGGACTCCCGAGGGGGTTACAATGAGCAGTTCTTC. Encoded protein: CASSLRDSRGGYNEQFF.